The 29 T cell receptor beta chains given below trace back to one sample, sequenced in a study of T cells after posttransplantation cyclophosphamide. The protocol was immunoSEQ multiplex PCR, while the TCRdb copy is restricted to in-frame clones and leaves out a portion. The specimen gives almost 35,000 clones without singletons; the ten biggest hold 6% to 8.5%. The sequencing input was PBMCs. All receptors come from a woman between 45 and 65 years old in good health and a related stem cell transplant donor.

The genes are TRBV12-3 or TRBV12-4 and TRBJ2-3; unclear D gene. Trimming stripped 3 bases from V and 1 base from J, with 11 bases between. CDR3 length: 15 residues. This CDR3 reads CASSFSGRGTDTQYF. The CDR3 region has the DNA TGTGCCAGCAGTTTTTCAGGAAGGGGCACAGATACGCAGTATTTT.

This clone occurred a few times. The V gene is TRBV9, the J gene TRBJ2-3, with D possibly being TRBD1 (5 bases). Per the germline V gene, CDR1 is SGDLS and CDR2 is YYNGEE. This CDR3 comprises 15 residues. V was pared by 4 bases and J by 7 bases, with 19 bases between. CDR3 residues: CASSPLSRVKNTQYF. The CDR3 DNA is TGTGCCAGCAGCCCCCTAAGCAGGGTTAAGAATACGCAGTATTTT. The whole variable domain, filled in from reference TRBV9 and TRBJ2-3, reads DSGVTQTPKHLITATGQRVTLRCSPRSGDLSVYWYQQSLDQGLQFLIQYYNGEERAKGNILERFSAQQFPDLHSELNLSSLELGDSALYFCASSPLSRVKNTQYFGPGTRLTVL.

At least ten counts were recorded for this clone. J is TRBJ2-2 and V is TRBV6-1; TRBD2 matches at 11 bases. The length of the CDR3 is 15 residues. Germline trimming cut 6 bases from V and 6 bases from J; bases unmatched to any gene: 6. CDR1 is MNHNS, CDR2 SASEGT, per germline. The CDR3 is CASRELAGVSGELFF. In DNA form, the CDR3 reads TGTGCCAGCAGGGAACTAGCGGGAGTCTCCGGGGAGCTGTTTTTT.

In this sample, this clone turned up many times. The chain has TRBV10-2 and TRBJ2-7; 8 nucleotides align to TRBD2. The CDR3 contains 15 residues. J was trimmed by 3 bases and V by 6 bases; bases with no gene match: 10. Germline CDR1 is WSHSY and CDR2 is SAAADI. This CDR3 is CASSEAGGEGYEQYF. Here the CDR3 DNA reads TGCGCCAGCAGCGAGGCGGGGGGAGAGGGCTACGAGCAGTACTTC.

This clone has only a few counts. V and J are TRBV7-6 and TRBJ2-3, with D possibly matching TRBD2 (6 bases). CDR1 and CDR2 from the germline V gene are SGHVS and FNYEAQ. This CDR3 is built from 12 residues. V lost 6 bases and J lost 9, with 13 bases in between. The CDR3, as DNA: TGTGCCAGCAGTGCACAGGAGGGGACGCAGTATTTT. Translation gives CASSAQEGTQYF. Variable domain in full (rest from reference TRBV7-6 and TRBJ2-3): GAGVSQSPRYKVTKRGQDVALRCDPISGHVSLYWYRQALGQGPEFLTYFNYEAQQDKSGLPNDRFSAERPEGSISTLTIQRTEQRDSAMYRCASSAQEGTQYFGPGTRLTVL.

This clone was detected only a few times. The rearrangement links TRBV7-6 to TRBJ1-5; 9 bases match TRBD1. The germline gives CDR1 SGHVS, CDR2 FNYEAQ. There are 15 residues in the CDR3. Trimming removed 5 bases from V and 8 bases from J; junction bases left unmatched: 10. CDR3 residues: CASSATGTGTEPQHF. CDR3 sequence (DNA): TGTGCCAGCAGCGCTACCGGGACAGGGACCGAGCCCCAGCATTTT.

In its sample, this clone was seen many times. The chain employs TRBV7-6 and TRBJ2-3; a weak D match, TRBD1 (5 bases). CDR3 length: 16 residues. CDR1 SGHVS and CDR2 FNYEAQ come from the germline V gene. The V gene lost 2 bases and the J gene lost 2 bases, with 14 bases spanning the gap. This CDR3 is CASSLRGSYDTDTQYF. The CDR3 DNA follows: TGTGCCAGCAGCTTAAGGGGCTCATACGACACAGATACGCAGTATTTT.

V and J are TRBV29-1 and TRBJ2-1; D remains unclear. This CDR3 is built from 10 residues. Trimming cost V 4 bases and J 9 bases, with 7 bases left between them. Germline V gene lookup returns CDR1 SQVTM and CDR2 ANQGSEA. The CDR3 DNA is TGCAGCGTTGCTAGGATTGAGCAGTTCTTC. Translation gives CSVARIEQFF.

The chain employs TRBV27 and TRBJ2-7; D gene ambiguous. The germline V gene has CDR1 MNHEY and CDR2 SMNVEV (reference sequence). The CDR3 consists of 13 residues. The V end lost 4 bases, the J end lost 0 bases, and 7 bases lay between the germline ends. The CDR3 reads CASSYSSSYEQYF. The DNA of the CDR3 is TGTGCCAGCAGTTATAGCAGCTCCTACGAGCAGTACTTC.

This clone was seen repeatedly, ten times or more. The chain joins TRBV7-9 to TRBJ2-7; no clear D gene. Germline assignment: CDR1 SEHNR and CDR2 FQNEAQ (reference sequence). There are 12 residues in the CDR3. Between the trimmed V and J ends, which lost 6 bases and 3 bases, there was a span of 9 bases. CDR3 amino acids: CASRLESYEQYF. CDR3 DNA: TGTGCCAGCAGACTCGAGAGCTACGAGCAGTACTTC.

This clone was seen many times. The chain uses TRBV5-8 and TRBJ2-7; a weak D match, TRBD1 (5 bases). The CDR3 spans 15 residues. Trimming shortened V by 4 bases and J by 2 bases, and 16 bases separated the two germline ends. Germline V CDR1 and CDR2: SGHTS, YDEGEE. The CDR3 DNA reads TGTGCCAGCAGCGCTCAGACAGAGTTTCCCTACGAGCAGTACTTC. This sequence encodes CASSAQTEFPYEQYF.

This clone was counted many times. The gene calls are TRBV5-1 and TRBJ1-1; tentatively, D is TRBD1 (5 bases). The V end lost 5 bases, the J end lost 0 bases, and 14 bases lay between the germline ends. This CDR3 contains 15 residues. Germline loops: CDR1 SGHRS, CDR2 YFSETQ. DNA of the CDR3: TGCGCCAGCAGGACCAATGACAGAGTGAACACTGAAGCTTTCTTT. Residues: CASRTNDRVNTEAFF.

The rearrangement joins TRBV9 to TRBJ2-2, with TRBD1 matching 10 bases. Losses at the gene ends were 4 bases for V and 6 bases for J; bases not matched to a gene: 9. Germline V gene data show CDR1 as SGDLS and CDR2 as YYNGEE. The length of the CDR3 is 16 residues. The CDR3 DNA reads as TGTGCCAGCAGCCCTCTCGGGACAGGGGACGCCGGGGAGCTGTTTTTT. Translating it yields CASSPLGTGDAGELFF.

This clone was seen a handful of times. This sequence joins TRBV30 and TRBJ2-3, with TRBD2 matching over 9 bases. Losses at the gene ends were 4 bases for V and 5 bases for J; bases not matched to a gene: 4. Germline CDR1 GTSNPN, CDR2 SVGIG (reference sequence). The CDR3 contains 13 residues. Here the CDR3 reads CAWIAGEVDTQYF. The CDR3 DNA reads as TGTGCCTGGATAGCGGGAGAAGTAGATACGCAGTATTTT.

The chain couples TRBV28 to TRBJ1-4, with 8 bases identical to TRBD1. The germline V gene has CDR1 MDHEN and CDR2 SYDVKM. The ends lost 3 bases at V and 7 bases at J; junction bases unmatched: 7. The CDR3 length is 15 residues. CDR3 in amino acids: CASSFWTGNGEKLFF. The CDR3 DNA sequence: TGTGCCAGCAGTTTTTGGACAGGGAATGGTGAAAAACTGTTTTTT.

This clone was detected a few times. This CDR3 is CASSSRTGGTEAFF. CDR3 nucleotides: TGCGCCAGCAGCTCCCGGACAGGGGGCACTGAAGCTTTCTTT. This chain links TRBV5-1 with TRBJ1-1; 10 positions agree with TRBD1. The CDR3 length is 14 residues. Germline CDR1 SGHRS, CDR2 YFSETQ. V shed 3 bases, J shed 4 bases, and the junction held 3 bases outside the gene matches.

This chain uses TRBV19 with TRBJ2-5; possible D gene TRBD2, 6 bases. The CDR3 totals 13 residues. The V gene lost 1 base and the J gene lost 7 bases, with 10 bases spanning the gap. Germline V gives CDR1 LNHDA, CDR2 SQIVND (reference sequence). In DNA, the CDR3 is TGTGCCAGTAGTATAGCGGGAGCGGGGACCCAGTACTTC. This sequence encodes CASSIAGAGTQYF.

This clone was seen many times. This chain connects TRBV11-2 to TRBJ2-5; 10 bases map to TRBD1. Germline V CDR1 and CDR2: SGHAT, FQNNGV. This CDR3 is 16 amino acids long. V gave up 0 bases and J gave up 6 bases; unmatched junction bases: 7. CDR3 sequence (DNA): TGTGCCAGCAGCTTAGAGGTGACAGGGGGCGCGAAGACCCAGTACTTC. Protein: CASSLEVTGGAKTQYF.

This clone was picked up a small number of times. The V call is TRBV27, the J call TRBJ2-3; TRBD2 might be the D (6 bases). CDR1 and CDR2 (germline): MNHEY, SMNVEV (reference sequence). The V and J ends lost 8 bases and 10 bases respectively, with 16 bases between them. This CDR3 contains 12 residues. The CDR3 DNA reads TGTGCCAGCCTCTCGGGGGAAGGTCCGCAGTATTTT. Protein sequence: CASLSGEGPQYF.

In this sample, this clone turned up many times. The chain couples TRBV11-2 to TRBJ1-1; D remains unclear. Trimming left V 1 base short and J 4 bases short, with 13 bases between. Germline loops: CDR1 SGHAT, CDR2 FQNNGV. The CDR3 runs to 15 residues. In DNA form, the CDR3 reads TGTGCCAGCAGCTTAGGACTCGCTTTGAGCACTGAAGCTTTCTTT. The encoded protein is CASSLGLALSTEAFF.

This clone has at least ten counts. The chain uses TRBV7-2 and TRBJ1-5; D unresolved. CDR1 is SGHTA and CDR2 is FQGNSA in the germline V gene. The CDR3 is 14 residues long. Between the trimmed V and J ends, which lost 1 base and 7 bases, there was a span of 11 bases. This CDR3 is CASSLVGAGQPQHF. The CDR3 bases are TGTGCCAGCAGCTTAGTGGGTGCGGGACAGCCCCAGCATTTT.

This clone was detected ten times or more. The chain couples TRBV2 to TRBJ2-1; 10 nucleotides match TRBD2. CDR1 SNHLY and CDR2 FYNNEI come from the germline V gene. This CDR3 comprises 18 residues. The junction had 14 bases not matched to a gene; V was cut back by 9 bases and J by 0 bases. The DNA for the CDR3 is TGTGCCAGTCAGGGTCCTAGCGGGAGCCTCCTCTCCTACAATGAGCAGTTCTTC. It specifies CASQGPSGSLLSYNEQFF.

This clone was seen repeatedly, ten times or more. It is unclear where the CDR3 begins or ends on the DNA, so no DNA is shown, and the CDR3 is as TCRdb lists it. The chain uses TRBV19 and TRBJ1-1; TRBD1 reflects the table's D call only, with no check against the DNA. Both ends counted, the CDR3 spans 15 residues. Germline lookup yields CDR1 LNHDA and CDR2 SQIVND (reference sequence). The CDR3 sequence is CASTSDSLMNTEAFF.

This clone was observed a few times. The genes are TRBV7-9 and TRBJ2-1; 8 bases map to TRBD1. Germline V CDR1 and CDR2: SEHNR, FQNEAQ (reference sequence). The CDR3 spans 16 residues. Trimming removed 1 base from V and 5 bases from J; junction bases left unmatched: 7. The CDR3 nucleotides read TGTGCCAGCAGCTTAGTCGCCGGGACAGGACACAATGAGCAGTTCTTC. It is translated as CASSLVAGTGHNEQFF.

This clone was counted between two and nine times. The gene calls are TRBV5-4 and TRBJ1-1; 8 bases match TRBD1. CDR3 length equals 15 residues. J was trimmed by 10 bases and V by 0 bases; bases with no gene match: 11. Germline lookup yields CDR1 SGHNT and CDR2 YYREEE (reference sequence). CDR3 sequence: CASSLAGPDRGGAFF. The CDR3 coding sequence is TGTGCCAGCAGCTTGGCCGGCCCCGACAGGGGAGGAGCTTTCTTT.

This clone was counted at least ten times. This chain uses TRBV6-1 with TRBJ2-2; 12 nucleotides agree with TRBD2. Germline V gene lookup returns CDR1 MNHNS and CDR2 SASEGT. V lost 8 bases to trimming and J lost 3 bases; unmatched junction nucleotides: 4. The CDR3 sequence is 15 residues long. As DNA, the CDR3 is TGTGCCAGCGCGGGACTAGCGGGTTACACCGGGGAGCTGTTTTTT. Translation: CASAGLAGYTGELFF.

This clone was counted ten times or more. In nucleotides, the CDR3 is TGTGCCAGCTCCTCTGTAGATACGCAGTATTTT. Its protein is CASSSVDTQYF. The genes are TRBV19 and TRBJ2-3; D remains ambiguous. Trimming cost V 9 bases and J 5 bases, with 9 bases left between them. The germline CDR1 and CDR2 sequences are LNHDA and SQIVND (reference sequence). There are 11 residues in the CDR3.

This clone was recorded at least ten times. The genes are TRBV9 and TRBJ1-2; the D is unclear. Germline loops: CDR1 SGDLS, CDR2 YYNGEE. The V and J ends lost 0 bases and 3 bases respectively, with 12 bases between them. The CDR3 covers 15 residues. In DNA, the CDR3 is TGTGCCAGCAGCGTAGAACAGCGGACCTACTATGGCTACACCTTC. Translating gives CASSVEQRTYYGYTF.

This clone was detected ten times or more. As DNA, the CDR3 is TGTGCCAGTAAGACAGGGGGCTATGAGCAGTTCTTC. This encodes CASKTGGYEQFF. The chain couples TRBV19 to TRBJ2-1; 10 bases match TRBD1. The germline V gene encodes CDR1 LNHDA and CDR2 SQIVND (reference sequence). V was clipped by 7 bases and J by 8 bases; unmatched bases: 2. This CDR3 is built from 12 residues. Full variable domain (missing parts from reference TRBV19 and TRBJ2-1): DGGITQSPKYLFRKEGQNVTLSCEQNLNHDAMYWYRQDPGQGLRLIYYSQIVNDFQKGDIAEGYSVSREKKESFPLTVTSAQKNPTAFYLCASKTGGYEQFFGPGTRLTVL.